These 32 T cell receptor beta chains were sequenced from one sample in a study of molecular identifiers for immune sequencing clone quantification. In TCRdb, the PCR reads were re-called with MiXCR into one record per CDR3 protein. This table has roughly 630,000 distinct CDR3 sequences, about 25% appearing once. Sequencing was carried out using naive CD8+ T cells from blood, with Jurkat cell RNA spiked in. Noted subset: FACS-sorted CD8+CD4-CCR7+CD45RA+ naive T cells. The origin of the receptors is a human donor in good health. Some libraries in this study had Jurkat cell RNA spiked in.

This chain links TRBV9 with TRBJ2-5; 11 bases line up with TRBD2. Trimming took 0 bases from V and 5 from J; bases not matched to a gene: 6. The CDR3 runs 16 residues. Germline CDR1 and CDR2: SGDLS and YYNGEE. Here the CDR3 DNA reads TGTGCCAGCAGCGTAGGTAGCGGGAGGGCCGGGGAGACCCAGTACTTC. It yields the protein CASSVGSGRAGETQYF.

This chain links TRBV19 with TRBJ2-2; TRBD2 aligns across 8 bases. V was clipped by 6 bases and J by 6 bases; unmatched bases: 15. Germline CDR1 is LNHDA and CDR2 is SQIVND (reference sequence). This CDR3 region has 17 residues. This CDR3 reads CASRPTSAPGGAGELFF. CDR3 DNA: TGTGCCAGTAGACCCACATCGGCACCCGGGGGGGCCGGGGAGCTGTTTTTT.

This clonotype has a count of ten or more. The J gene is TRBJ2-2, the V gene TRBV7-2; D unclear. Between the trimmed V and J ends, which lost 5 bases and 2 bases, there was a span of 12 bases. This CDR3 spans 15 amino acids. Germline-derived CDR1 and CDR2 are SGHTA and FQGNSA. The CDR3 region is CASSLDSGNTGELFF. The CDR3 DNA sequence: TGTGCCAGCAGCCTCGACTCTGGAAACACCGGGGAGCTGTTTTTT.

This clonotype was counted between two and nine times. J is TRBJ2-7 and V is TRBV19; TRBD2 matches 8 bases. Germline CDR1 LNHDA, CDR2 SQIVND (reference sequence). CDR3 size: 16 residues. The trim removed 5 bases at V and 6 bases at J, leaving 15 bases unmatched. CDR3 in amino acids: CASSPTAAGGFFEQYF. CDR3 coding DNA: TGTGCCAGTAGTCCTACTGCTGCGGGGGGTTTTTTCGAGCAGTACTTC. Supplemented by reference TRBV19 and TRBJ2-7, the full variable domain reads DGGITQSPKYLFRKEGQNVTLSCEQNLNHDAMYWYRQDPGQGLRLIYYSQIVNDFQKGDIAEGYSVSREKKESFPLTVTSAQKNPTAFYLCASSPTAAGGFFEQYFGPGTRLTVT.

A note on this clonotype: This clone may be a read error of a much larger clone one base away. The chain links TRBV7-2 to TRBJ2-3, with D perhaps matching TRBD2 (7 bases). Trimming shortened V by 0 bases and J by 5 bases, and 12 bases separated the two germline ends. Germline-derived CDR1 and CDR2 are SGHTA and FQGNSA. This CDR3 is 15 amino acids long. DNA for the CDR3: TGTGCCAGCAGCTTAGCGGGGGGGCATTTAGATACGCAGTATTTT. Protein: CASSLAGGHLDTQYF.

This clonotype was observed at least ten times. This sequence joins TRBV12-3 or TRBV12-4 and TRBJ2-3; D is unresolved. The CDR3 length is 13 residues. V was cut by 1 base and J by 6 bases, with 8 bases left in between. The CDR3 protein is CASSLVRQDTQYF. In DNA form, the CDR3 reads TGTGCCAGCAGTTTAGTCCGTCAGGATACGCAGTATTTT.

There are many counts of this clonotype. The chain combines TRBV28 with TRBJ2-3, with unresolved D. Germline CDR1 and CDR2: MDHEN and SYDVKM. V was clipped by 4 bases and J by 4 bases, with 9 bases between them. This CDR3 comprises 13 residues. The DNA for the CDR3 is TGTGCCAGCAGTTCGTGGGGTGCAGATACGCAGTATTTT. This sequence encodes CASSSWGADTQYF.

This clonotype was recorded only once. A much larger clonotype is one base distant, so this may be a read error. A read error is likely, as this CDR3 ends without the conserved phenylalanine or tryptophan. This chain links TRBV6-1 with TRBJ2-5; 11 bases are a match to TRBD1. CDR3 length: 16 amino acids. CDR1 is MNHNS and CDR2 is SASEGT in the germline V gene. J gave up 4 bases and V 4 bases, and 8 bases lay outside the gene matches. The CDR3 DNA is TGTGCCAGCAGTGGCGGTGGACAGGGGGCCCCAGAGACCCAGTACCTC. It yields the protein CASSGGGQGAPETQYL.

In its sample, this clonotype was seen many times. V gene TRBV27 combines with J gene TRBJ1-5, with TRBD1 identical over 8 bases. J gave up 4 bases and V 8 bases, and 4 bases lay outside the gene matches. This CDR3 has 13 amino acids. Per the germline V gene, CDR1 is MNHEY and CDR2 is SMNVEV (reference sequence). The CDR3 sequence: CASRQGLNQPQHF. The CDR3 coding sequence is TGTGCCAGCCGACAGGGGCTAAATCAGCCCCAGCATTTT.

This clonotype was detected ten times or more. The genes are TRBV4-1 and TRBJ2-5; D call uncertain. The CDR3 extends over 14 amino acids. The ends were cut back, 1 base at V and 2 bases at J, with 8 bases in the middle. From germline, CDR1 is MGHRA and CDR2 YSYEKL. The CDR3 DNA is TGCGCCAGCAGCCAAGTACAGTTACAAGAGACCCAGTACTTC. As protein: CASSQVQLQETQYF.

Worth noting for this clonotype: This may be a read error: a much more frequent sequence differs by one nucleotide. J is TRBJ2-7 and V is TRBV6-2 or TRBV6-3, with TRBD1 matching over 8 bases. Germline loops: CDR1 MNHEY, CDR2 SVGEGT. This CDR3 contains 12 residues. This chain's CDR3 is CTSSYDRGEQYF. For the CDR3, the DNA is TGTACCAGCAGTTACGACAGGGGCGAGCAGTACTTC.

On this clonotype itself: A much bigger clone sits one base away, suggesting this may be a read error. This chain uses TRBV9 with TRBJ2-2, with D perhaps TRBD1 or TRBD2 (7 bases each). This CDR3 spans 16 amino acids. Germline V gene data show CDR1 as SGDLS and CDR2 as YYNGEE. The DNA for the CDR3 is TGTGCCTGCAGCGGGACCGGGACAGCAAACACCGGGGAGCTGTTTTTT. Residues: CACSGTGTANTGELFF.

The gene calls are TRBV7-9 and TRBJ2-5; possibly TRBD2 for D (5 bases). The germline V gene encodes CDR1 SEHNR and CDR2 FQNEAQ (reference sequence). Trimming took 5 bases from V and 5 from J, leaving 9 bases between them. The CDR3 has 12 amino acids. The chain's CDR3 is CASSGRSETQYF. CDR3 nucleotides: TGTGCCAGCAGCGGGAGATCTGAGACCCAGTACTTC.

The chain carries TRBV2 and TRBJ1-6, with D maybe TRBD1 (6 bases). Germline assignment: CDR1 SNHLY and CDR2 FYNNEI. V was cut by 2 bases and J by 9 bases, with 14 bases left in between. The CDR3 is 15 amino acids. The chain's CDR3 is CASSEWGRMSSPLHF. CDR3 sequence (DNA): TGTGCCAGCAGTGAATGGGGGCGAATGAGTTCACCCCTCCACTTT.

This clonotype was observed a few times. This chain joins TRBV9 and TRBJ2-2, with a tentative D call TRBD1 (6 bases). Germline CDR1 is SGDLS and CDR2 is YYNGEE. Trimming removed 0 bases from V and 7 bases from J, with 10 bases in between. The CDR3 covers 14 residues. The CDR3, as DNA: TGTGCCAGCAGCGTAGGGGACACCCTCGGGGAGCTGTTTTTT. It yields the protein CASSVGDTLGELFF. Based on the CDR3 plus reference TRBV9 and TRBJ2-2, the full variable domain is DSGVTQTPKHLITATGQRVTLRCSPRSGDLSVYWYQQSLDQGLQFLIQYYNGEERAKGNILERFSAQQFPDLHSELNLSSLELGDSALYFCASSVGDTLGELFFGEGSRLTVL.

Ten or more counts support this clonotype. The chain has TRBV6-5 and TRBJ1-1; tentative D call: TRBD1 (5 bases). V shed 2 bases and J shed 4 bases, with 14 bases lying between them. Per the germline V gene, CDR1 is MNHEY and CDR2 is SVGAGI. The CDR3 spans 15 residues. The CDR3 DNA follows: TGTGCCAGCAGTTACCTACCGGGACGGGGCACTGAAGCTTTCTTT. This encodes CASSYLPGRGTEAFF.

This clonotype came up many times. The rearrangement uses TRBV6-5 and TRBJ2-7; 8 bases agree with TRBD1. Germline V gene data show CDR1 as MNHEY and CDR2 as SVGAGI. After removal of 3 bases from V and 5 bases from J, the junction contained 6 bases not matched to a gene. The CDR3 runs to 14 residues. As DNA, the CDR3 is TGTGCCAGCAGTTATGGCCCAGGGGGCAACGAGCAGTACTTC. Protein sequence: CASSYGPGGNEQYF.

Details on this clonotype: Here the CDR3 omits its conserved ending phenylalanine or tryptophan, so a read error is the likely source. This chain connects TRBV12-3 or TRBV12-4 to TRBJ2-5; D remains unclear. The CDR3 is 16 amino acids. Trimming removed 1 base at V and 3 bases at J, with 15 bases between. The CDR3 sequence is CASSLVHPSIKETQYS. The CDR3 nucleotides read TGTGCCAGCAGTTTAGTCCATCCCTCCATCAAAGAGACCCAGTACTCC.

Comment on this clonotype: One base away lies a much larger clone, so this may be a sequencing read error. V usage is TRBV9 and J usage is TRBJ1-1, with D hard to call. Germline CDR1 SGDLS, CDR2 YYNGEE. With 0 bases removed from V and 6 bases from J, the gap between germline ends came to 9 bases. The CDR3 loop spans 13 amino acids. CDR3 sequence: CASSVDGEAEAFF. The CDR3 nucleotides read TGTGCCAGCAGCGTAGACGGAGAAGCTGAAGCTTTCTTT.

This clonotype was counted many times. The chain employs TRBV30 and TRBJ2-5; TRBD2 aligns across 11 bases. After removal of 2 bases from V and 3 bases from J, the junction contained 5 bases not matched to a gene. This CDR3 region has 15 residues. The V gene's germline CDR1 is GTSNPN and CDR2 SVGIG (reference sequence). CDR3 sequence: CAWSRSGRAKETQYF. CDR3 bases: TGTGCCTGGAGTCGTAGCGGGAGGGCCAAAGAGACCCAGTACTTC.

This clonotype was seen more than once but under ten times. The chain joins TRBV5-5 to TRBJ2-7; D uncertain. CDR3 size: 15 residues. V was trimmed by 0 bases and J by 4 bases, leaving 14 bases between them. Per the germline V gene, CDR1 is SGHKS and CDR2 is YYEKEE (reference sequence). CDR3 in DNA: TGTGCCAGCAGCTTGGCCGGGTCGTCTAGGTACGAGCAGTACTTC. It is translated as CASSLAGSSRYEQYF.

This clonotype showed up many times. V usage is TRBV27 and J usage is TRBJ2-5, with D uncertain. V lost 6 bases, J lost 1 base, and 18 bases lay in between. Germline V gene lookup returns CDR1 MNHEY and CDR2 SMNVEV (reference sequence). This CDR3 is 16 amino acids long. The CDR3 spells CASSLNYGRPQETQYF. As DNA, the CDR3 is TGTGCCAGCAGCCTCAACTACGGACGACCCCAAGAGACCCAGTACTTC.

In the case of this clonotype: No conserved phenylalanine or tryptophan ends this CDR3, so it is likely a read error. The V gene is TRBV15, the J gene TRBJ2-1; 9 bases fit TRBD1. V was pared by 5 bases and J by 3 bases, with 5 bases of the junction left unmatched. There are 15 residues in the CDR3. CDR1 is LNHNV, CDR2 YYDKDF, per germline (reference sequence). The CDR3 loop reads CATSFHRGLYNEQFS. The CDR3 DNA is TGTGCCACCAGCTTCCACAGGGGGCTCTACAATGAGCAGTTCTCC.

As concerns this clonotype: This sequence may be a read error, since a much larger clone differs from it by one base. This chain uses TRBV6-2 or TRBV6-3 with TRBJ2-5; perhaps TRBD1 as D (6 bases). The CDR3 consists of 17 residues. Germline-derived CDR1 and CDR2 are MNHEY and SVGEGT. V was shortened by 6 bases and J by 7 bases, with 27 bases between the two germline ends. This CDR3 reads CASSQWSASSSRGTQYF. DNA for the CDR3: TGTGCCAGCAGCCAATGGTCCGCAAGCTCTTCCAGGGGGACCCAGTACTTC.

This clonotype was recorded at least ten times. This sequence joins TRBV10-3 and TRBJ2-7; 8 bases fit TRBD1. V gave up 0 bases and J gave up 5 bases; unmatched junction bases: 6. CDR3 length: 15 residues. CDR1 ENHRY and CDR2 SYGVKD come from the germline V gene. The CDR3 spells CAISESQDRAHEQYF. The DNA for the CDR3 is TGTGCCATCAGTGAGTCCCAGGACAGGGCCCACGAGCAGTACTTC.

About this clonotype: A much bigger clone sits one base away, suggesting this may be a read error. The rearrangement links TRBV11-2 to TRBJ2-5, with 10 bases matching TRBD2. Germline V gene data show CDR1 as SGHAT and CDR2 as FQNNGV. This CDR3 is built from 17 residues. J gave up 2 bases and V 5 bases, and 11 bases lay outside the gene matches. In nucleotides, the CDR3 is TGTGCCAGCAGCCCCGTGAATAGCGGGAGGTTGCAAGAGACCCAGTACTTC. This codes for CASSPVNSGRLQETQYF.

The CDR3 DNA follows: TGTGCCAGCAGCCAAGATTCCGCTCCCTACGAGCAGTACTTC. Encoded protein: CASSQDSAPYEQYF. This chain connects TRBV3-1 to TRBJ2-7; D remains ambiguous. Germline V CDR1 and CDR2: LGHDT, YNNKEL (reference sequence). The V and J ends lost 0 bases and 2 bases respectively, with 8 bases between them. The CDR3 covers 14 residues.

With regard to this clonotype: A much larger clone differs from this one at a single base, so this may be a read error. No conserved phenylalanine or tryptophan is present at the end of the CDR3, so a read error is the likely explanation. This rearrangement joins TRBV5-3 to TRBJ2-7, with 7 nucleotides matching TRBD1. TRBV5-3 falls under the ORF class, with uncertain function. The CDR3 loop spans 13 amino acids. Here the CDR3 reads CASSLKGANEQYS. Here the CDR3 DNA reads TGTGCCAGCAGCTTGAAGGGGGCGAATGAGCAGTACTCC.

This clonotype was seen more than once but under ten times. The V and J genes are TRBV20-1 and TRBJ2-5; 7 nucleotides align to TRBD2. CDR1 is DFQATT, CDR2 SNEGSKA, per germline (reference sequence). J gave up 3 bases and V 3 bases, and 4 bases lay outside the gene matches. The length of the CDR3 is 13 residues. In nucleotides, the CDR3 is TGCAGTGCTAGGCGGACTAGTGAAGAGACCCAGTACTTC. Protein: CSARRTSEETQYF.

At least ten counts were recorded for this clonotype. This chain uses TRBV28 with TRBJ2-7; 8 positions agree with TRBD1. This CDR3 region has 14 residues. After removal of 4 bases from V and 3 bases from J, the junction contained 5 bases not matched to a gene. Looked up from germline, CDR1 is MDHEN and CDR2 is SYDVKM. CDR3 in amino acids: CASSSRTGRYEQYF. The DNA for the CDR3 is TGTGCCAGCAGTTCCAGGACAGGGCGCTACGAGCAGTACTTC.

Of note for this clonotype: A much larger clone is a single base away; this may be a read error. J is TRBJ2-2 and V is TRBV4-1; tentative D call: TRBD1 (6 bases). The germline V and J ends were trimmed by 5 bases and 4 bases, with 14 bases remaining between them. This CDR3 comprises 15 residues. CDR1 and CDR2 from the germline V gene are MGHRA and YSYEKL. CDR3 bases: TGCGCCAGCAGCGACCGGGACACAATCACCGGGGAGCTGTTTTTT. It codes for CASSDRDTITGELFF.

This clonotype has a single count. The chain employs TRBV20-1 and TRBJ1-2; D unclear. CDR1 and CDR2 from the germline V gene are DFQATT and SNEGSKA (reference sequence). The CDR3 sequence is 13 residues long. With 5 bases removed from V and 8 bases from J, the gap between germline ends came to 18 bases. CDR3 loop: CSAPFTGREGYTF. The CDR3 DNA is TGCAGTGCTCCCTTTACGGGCAGAGAAGGCTACACCTTC.